This T cell receptor beta chain was sequenced in a study of blood T cell repertoires in COVID-19. Study at large: PBMCs, B-cell-depleted T cells, or T cells were the source of the cDNA or gDNA that made up the material.

Using immunoSEQ multiplex PCR, the repertoire was profiled, and TCRdb retains in-frame clones only, with some absent. The sample records almost 300,000 clones, more than 75% being singletons. The germline gives CDR1 SGHKS, CDR2 YYEKEE (reference sequence). This CDR3 region has 14 residues. V was pared by 0 bases and J by 6 bases, with 12 bases between. The V and J genes are TRBV5-5 and TRBJ1-1; tentatively, D is TRBD1 (5 bases). The specimen sequenced was peripheral blood. The receptor's source is a man in his sixties or seventies with acute or convalescent COVID-19. The DNA of the CDR3 is TGTGCCAGCAGCTTGGTGGTGGGGGACTCTGAAGCTTTCTTT. Translation gives CASSLVVGDSEAFF.